Reported below is one T cell receptor beta chain. Original methodology: Estimation of nucleated cell counts was performed using reference gene primer amplification. Libraries were prepared by immunoSEQ multiplex PCR; TCRdb keeps only in-frame clonotypes and omits some of them. From that table come the V and J calls and clone size; the DNA was used to work out D and trimming. Among 65,000 to 85,000 clones listed, about four fifths were seen once. This entry is derived from a study of blood T cell repertoires in COVID-19. The wider study: Acute and convalescent COVID-19 specimens originated in the United States, Italy and Spain. The analysed material was cDNA or gDNA that came from T cells, B-cell-depleted T cells, or PBMCs.

Germline V lookup: CDR1 LNHDA, CDR2 SQIVND (reference sequence). The CDR3 runs to 18 residues. V gave up 5 bases and J gave up 0 bases; unmatched junction bases: 14. The specimen was peripheral blood. The TCR was taken from a woman in her fifties or sixties with acute or convalescent COVID-19. The V call is TRBV19, the J call TRBJ1-2; 8 nucleotides agree with TRBD1. The CDR3 loop is CASSSGTGVLLANYGYTF. In DNA, the CDR3 is TGTGCCAGTAGTTCCGGGACAGGAGTTCTCCTAGCTAACTATGGCTACACCTTC.